This T cell receptor beta chain derives from a study of technical replicates of blood from several donors. TCRdb's table, derived via immunoSEQ multiplex PCR, lists solely in-frame clones and lacks some. The sample yields about 70,000 clones, nearly 98% seen once. The CDR3 length is 16 residues. Germline V lookup: CDR1 SGHNT, CDR2 YENEEA. J lost 1 base, V lost 7 bases, and 12 bases had no gene match. The genes are TRBV11-3 and TRBJ2-7; 8 nucleotides match TRBD2. The sequenced material came from T cells isolated from PBMCs. The receptor was isolated from a human donor in good health. CDR3 nucleotides: TGTGCCAGCACCGGGGGGGCAGGGGAGTTTTCCTACGAGCAGTACTTC. As protein: CASTGGAGEFSYEQYF.